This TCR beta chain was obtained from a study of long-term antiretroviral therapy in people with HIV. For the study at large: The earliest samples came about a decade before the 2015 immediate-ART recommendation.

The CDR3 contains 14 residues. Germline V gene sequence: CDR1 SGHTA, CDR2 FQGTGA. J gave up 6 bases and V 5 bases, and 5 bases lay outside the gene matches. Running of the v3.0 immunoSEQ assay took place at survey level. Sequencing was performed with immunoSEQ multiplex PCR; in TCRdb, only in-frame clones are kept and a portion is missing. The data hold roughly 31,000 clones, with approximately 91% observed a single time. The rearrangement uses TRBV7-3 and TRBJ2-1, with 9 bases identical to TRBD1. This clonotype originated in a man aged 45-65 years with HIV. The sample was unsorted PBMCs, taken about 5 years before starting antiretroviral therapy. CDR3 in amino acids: CASSLPDRGNEQFF. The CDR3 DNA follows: TGTGCCAGCAGCCTACCGGACAGGGGCAATGAGCAGTTCTTC.